A selection of T cell receptor beta chains follows, all from one sample in a study of blood T cell repertoires in COVID-19. The data were produced by immunoSEQ multiplex PCR, yet TCRdb's version contains in-frame clones alone and is incomplete. The table has some 100,000 clones, roughly nine tenths seen once. Material: peripheral blood. Every receptor here comes from a man between 45 and 60 years old with active COVID-19. Both conserved end residues are part of each CDR3. Fields, in order: J gene, V gene, clone size, D gene, CDR3 DNA, CDR3 protein. The D gene is left open where the match is weak. For some rows the clone size is stated as once, few or many, or as a class when expanded; others skip it.

J gene: TRBJ1-1
V gene: TRBV11-2
clone size: NA
D gene: NA
CDR3 DNA: TGTGCCAGCAGCTTAGGGCAGGATTACACTGAAGCTTTCTTT
CDR3 protein: CASSLGQDYTEAFF

J gene: TRBJ1-4
V gene: TRBV29-1
clone size: NA
D gene: NA
CDR3 DNA: TGCAGCGTTGGGAGAAATGGGGAAAAACTGTTTTTT
CDR3 protein: CSVGRNGEKLFF

J gene: TRBJ2-1
V gene: TRBV7-9
clone size: NA
D gene: TRBD2
CDR3 DNA: TGTGCCAGCAGCTTAGCCGGGACTAGCGTTTACAATGAGCAGTTCTTC
CDR3 protein: CASSLAGTSVYNEQFF

J gene: TRBJ1-5
V gene: TRBV4-1
clone size: once
D gene: NA
CDR3 DNA: TGCGCCAGCAGCCAAGTTAATGACTTTTATCAGCCCCAGCATTTT
CDR3 protein: CASSQVNDFYQPQHF

J gene: TRBJ1-1
V gene: TRBV4-2
clone size: NA
D gene: TRBD1
CDR3 DNA: TGTGCCAGCAGCCAACGGAGACAGGGCGGCACTGAAGCTTTCTTT
CDR3 protein: CASSQRRQGGTEAFF

J gene: TRBJ2-5
V gene: TRBV11-3
clone size: NA
D gene: NA
CDR3 DNA: TGTGCCAGCAGCTTACCGCTAACAGAGACCCAGTACTTC
CDR3 protein: CASSLPLTETQYF

J gene: TRBJ2-7
V gene: TRBV6-5
clone size: NA
D gene: TRBD2
CDR3 DNA: TGTGCCAGCAGTAGAGCGGGGTCCCCAGGAGAGCAGTACTTC
CDR3 protein: CASSRAGSPGEQYF

J gene: TRBJ2-1
V gene: TRBV5-6
clone size: once
D gene: NA
CDR3 DNA: TGTGCCAGCAGCTTGTCGGGGGACCAATACAATGAGCAGTTCTTC
CDR3 protein: CASSLSGDQYNEQFF

J gene: TRBJ2-1
V gene: TRBV3-1/TRBV3-2
clone size: NA
D gene: NA
CDR3 DNA: TGTGCCAGCAGCCAGCCTTGGAGTGAGCAGTTCTTC
CDR3 protein: CASSQPWSEQFF

J gene: TRBJ1-2
V gene: TRBV9
clone size: NA
D gene: NA
CDR3 DNA: TGTGCCAGCAGCGCGGGGAGCAACTATGGCTACACCTTC
CDR3 protein: CASSAGSNYGYTF

J gene: TRBJ2-1
V gene: TRBV2
clone size: NA
D gene: TRBD2
CDR3 DNA: TGTGCCAGCATCCGACTAGCGGGGGGGTTTGGGGAGCAGTTCTTC
CDR3 protein: CASIRLAGGFGEQFF

J gene: TRBJ2-1
V gene: TRBV7-2
clone size: NA
D gene: TRBD2
CDR3 DNA: TGTGCCAGCAGCTTAGAGGGACTAGCGATGGGTGAGCAGTTCTTC
CDR3 protein: CASSLEGLAMGEQFF

J gene: TRBJ2-2
V gene: TRBV5-4
clone size: NA
D gene: NA
CDR3 DNA: TGTGCCAGCAGCTTGGAGCTCCATACGAACACCGGGGAGCTGTTTTTT
CDR3 protein: CASSLELHTNTGELFF

J gene: TRBJ2-1
V gene: TRBV7-9
clone size: NA
D gene: TRBD2
CDR3 DNA: TGTGCCAGCAGCTCATCCCGCGGCGGGGGTTACAATGAGCAGTTCTTC
CDR3 protein: CASSSSRGGGYNEQFF

J gene: TRBJ1-6
V gene: TRBV9
clone size: NA
D gene: TRBD1
CDR3 DNA: TGTGCCAGCAGCTCGGGACAGGGGGAACCCCTCCACTTT
CDR3 protein: CASSSGQGEPLHF

J gene: TRBJ1-2
V gene: TRBV19
clone size: NA
D gene: NA
CDR3 DNA: TGTGCCAGTAGTCCTACGGGGGGCAGGATTAACTATGGCTACACCTTC
CDR3 protein: CASSPTGGRINYGYTF

J gene: TRBJ2-1
V gene: TRBV5-1
clone size: NA
D gene: TRBD2
CDR3 DNA: TGCGCCAGCAGCTTGGCAGGACTAGCGGGGGGCCGGAGCTCCTACAATGAGCAGTTCTTC
CDR3 protein: CASSLAGLAGGRSSYNEQFF

J gene: TRBJ2-5
V gene: TRBV28
clone size: once
D gene: NA
CDR3 DNA: TGTGCCAGCAGTTTATTTCGGAGGCTACAAGAGACCCAGTACTTC
CDR3 protein: CASSLFRRLQETQYF

J gene: TRBJ2-2
V gene: TRBV5-1
clone size: NA
D gene: NA
CDR3 DNA: TGCGCCAGCAGCGCCCGGACAGACAGGAACACCGGGGAGCTGTTTTTT
CDR3 protein: CASSARTDRNTGELFF

J gene: TRBJ2-7
V gene: TRBV6-1
clone size: NA
D gene: NA
CDR3 DNA: TGTGCCAGCAGTGAAGCCGCCGACAGGAACTCCTACGAGCAGTACTTC
CDR3 protein: CASSEAADRNSYEQYF

J gene: TRBJ2-3
V gene: TRBV5-1
clone size: few
D gene: NA
CDR3 DNA: TGCGCCAGCAGCTTGGCCGACTGGATGGATACGCAGTATTTT
CDR3 protein: CASSLADWMDTQYF

J gene: TRBJ2-2
V gene: TRBV24-1
clone size: NA
D gene: TRBD2
CDR3 DNA: TGTGCCACTAACGGGGGGGGCGCGGGGAACACCGGGGAGCTGTTTTTT
CDR3 protein: CATNGGGAGNTGELFF

J gene: TRBJ2-2
V gene: TRBV5-1
clone size: few
D gene: TRBD1
CDR3 DNA: TGCGCCAGCGGAACAGGGGCCGGGGAGCTGTTTTTT
CDR3 protein: CASGTGAGELFF